This TCR beta chain was obtained from a study of T cell responses to AZD1222 COVID-19 vaccine. The CDR3 has 16 amino acids. J was trimmed by 6 bases and V by 4 bases; bases with no gene match: 9. Germline assignment: CDR1 KGHSH and CDR2 LQKENI. The assay was immunoSEQ multiplex PCR, and TCRdb's table has in-frame clones only and misses some. The sample has around 91,000 clones, roughly 90% seen once. This clone was counted a few times. No antigen is known for it. Findings and limits, study-wide: An increase in Spike-specific TCR breadth and depth was observed after two AZD1222 doses. Most donors were white British, females outnumbered males, and clonal diversity was possibly underestimated. Dominant CD4 TCR responses targeted spike regions 160-218 and 743-854. Baseline serology detected seropositivity in only a handful of AZD1222 recipients.

Sequencing was performed on peripheral blood, taken on day 0 of AZD1222 vaccination. The V and J genes are TRBV18 and TRBJ1-4, with TRBD1 matching over 9 bases. The receptor's source is an adult in good health. CDR3 loop: CASSLRPRQGDEKLFF. The CDR3 nucleotides are TGTGCCAGCTCACTCAGGCCCAGACAGGGGGATGAAAAACTGTTTTTT.